Listed below are T cell receptor beta chains from one sample, sequenced in a study of Tregs in tolerant kidney transplant recipients. Sequenced by immunoSEQ multiplex PCR; TCRdb stores in-frame clones only, minus some. The table records about 19,000 clones, 50% to 70% of them present only once. Their antigens remain unidentified. The source material was Tregs from blood cultured with allogeneic cells. These receptors were obtained from a human donor in good health. The CDR3 runs from the conserved cysteine through the conserved F or W. The D gene is left open where the match is weak. Clone size, where shown, is once, few, many, or a class for clones that have expanded.

-	TRBD1	TRBJ1-2	TRBV4-2	TGTGCCAGCAGCCAACCCCAGGGGGCTGGGGGCTACACCTTC	CASSQPQGAGGYTF
-	-	TRBJ2-1	TRBV7-8	TGTGCCAGCAGCTTAATCCCCCAAGGAGGTCTTGCTGAGCAGTTCTTC	CASSLIPQGGLAEQFF
-	-	TRBJ2-7	TRBV5-1	TGCGCCAGCAGCTGGAGACAGGACTCCTACGAGCAGTACTTC	CASSWRQDSYEQYF
-	-	TRBJ2-5	TRBV7-2	TGTGCCAGCAGCTTAAGGGGAGGAGGGTTAAGGACCCAGTACTTC	CASSLRGGGLRTQYF
once	TRBD1	TRBJ2-5	TRBV29-1	TGCAGCGTTGACCAGACAGGGTCAAAGACCCAGTACTTC	CSVDQTGSKTQYF
-	-	TRBJ2-5	TRBV7-9	TGTGCCAGCAGCTTAGCGTATGTGTCAGTCCAAGAGACCCAGTACTTC	CASSLAYVSVQETQYF
-	-	TRBJ1-1	TRBV29-1	TGCAGCGTTGTCAAAGCTTCTAAGGAAGCTTTCTTT	CSVVKASKEAFF
-	TRBD2	TRBJ2-1	TRBV5-4	TGTGCCAGCAGCCCGACTAGCGGGACCTACAATGAGCAGTTCTTC	CASSPTSGTYNEQFF
-	-	TRBJ1-1	TRBV5-1	TGCGCCAGCAGCTTGGAGCTTGACTGGAACACTGAAGCTTTCTTT	CASSLELDWNTEAFF
medium-sized	TRBD2	TRBJ2-2	TRBV11-1	TGTGCCAGCAACGATAAAAAGGGGACTAGGCCCGGGGAGCTGTTTTTT	CASNDKKGTRPGELFF
-	-	TRBJ1-1	TRBV18	TGTGCCAGCTCAGACGAAAGACAGCGGAGGGCTTTCTTT	CASSDERQRRAFF
few	TRBD2	TRBJ2-1	TRBV5-1	TGCGCCAGCAGCCGGGAGGGACAACGGGGTAATGAGCAGTTCTTC	CASSREGQRGNEQFF
-	-	TRBJ1-1	TRBV5-1	TGCGCCAGCAGCTGGAACGCCGCTCGAATGAACACTGAAGCTTTCTTT	CASSWNAARMNTEAFF
-	-	TRBJ2-7	TRBV6-5	TGTGCCAGCAGTTACTCGATACCAGCAAGGGACGAGCAGTACTTC	CASSYSIPARDEQYF
-	TRBD2	TRBJ2-1	TRBV18	TGTGCCAGCTCACCTCGACTAGCGGGAGTCCCGGAGCAGTTCTTC	CASSPRLAGVPEQFF
-	-	TRBJ1-1	TRBV19	TGTGCCAGTAGTGCAGGGGTCATTACTGAAGCTTTCTTT	CASSAGVITEAFF
-	-	TRBJ2-1	TRBV18	TGTGCCAGCTCACCCCCGCTGGGGGCCGAGCAGTTCTTC	CASSPPLGAEQFF
medium-sized	-	TRBJ1-2	TRBV5-1	TGCGCCAGCAGTGCCGGGTCTCTAGGAAATGGCTACACCTTC	CASSAGSLGNGYTF
-	-	TRBJ1-2	TRBV2	TGTGCCAGCAGTACCGAGGGGTACGGCTACACCTTC	CASSTEGYGYTF
-	TRBD1	TRBJ2-7	TRBV5-4	TGTGCCAGCAGCATTTACAGGGGCTCCTACGAGCAGTACTTC	CASSIYRGSYEQYF
few	-	TRBJ2-3	TRBV6-5	TGTGCCAGCAGTTACTCCTCTAGGTTGGGCACAGATACGCAGTATTTT	CASSYSSRLGTDTQYF
-	TRBD2	TRBJ2-1	TRBV6-5	TGTGCCAGCAGGCCTAGCGGGAGGGCCCGCTATGAGCAGTTCTTC	CASRPSGRARYEQFF
once	TRBD1	TRBJ1-2	TRBV5-5	TGTGCCAGCAGCTTGAATGGACAGGTGGACCGGGGGACCTTC	CASSLNGQVDRGTF
-	-	TRBJ2-6	TRBV6-1	TGTGCCAGCAGGACATACTCTGGGGCCAACGTCCTGACTTTC	CASRTYSGANVLTF
-	-	TRBJ2-7	TRBV6-5	TGTGCCAGCAGTTACGTCTGGACCGTACCGGGCGAGCAGTACTTC	CASSYVWTVPGEQYF
-	-	TRBJ1-1	TRBV11-3	TGTGCCAGCAGCTTTGAGGGCGGCACTGAAGCTTTCTTT	CASSFEGGTEAFF
once	TRBD2	TRBJ2-2	TRBV19	TGTGCCAGTAGTCCACCGGGACTAGCGAGACCCGGGGAGCTGTTTTTT	CASSPPGLARPGELFF
once	-	TRBJ2-4	TRBV18	TGTGCCAGCTCACCACCGATGGGTCTGGGGTCCACCAAAAACATTCAGTACTTC	CASSPPMGLGSTKNIQYF
-	-	TRBJ1-6	TRBV13	TGTGCCAGCAGCTTGCGGGGGCCCTTAGGTGGGTCACCCCTCCACTTT	CASSLRGPLGGSPLHF
few	-	TRBJ1-2	TRBV19	TGTGCCAGTACCAGGAGCAGGGCCACCGTAGTCTATGGCTACACCTTC	CASTRSRATVVYGYTF
-	-	TRBJ2-2	TRBV10-1	TGCGCCAGCAGTATGGCAGCCAACACCGGGGAGCTGTTTTTT	CASSMAANTGELFF
few	-	TRBJ1-3	TRBV18	TGTGCCAGCTCACCCGGAGCAACAGGGAACACCATATATTTT	CASSPGATGNTIYF
-	TRBD1	TRBJ1-1	TRBV7-9	TGTGCCAGCAGCTTTAACAGGGGAGGGGTCGTGAACACTGAAGCTTTCTTT	CASSFNRGGVVNTEAFF
-	-	TRBJ2-7	TRBV10-3	TGTGCCATCAAAGGAGGCTCCTACGAGCAGTACTTC	CAIKGGSYEQYF
-	TRBD1	TRBJ1-3	TRBV10-3	TGTGCCACGGACAGGGGACACTCTGGAAACACCATATATTTT	CATDRGHSGNTIYF
few	TRBD1	TRBJ1-5	TRBV6-6	TGTGCCAGCAGTTACACCGGGACAGGGGGCAATCAGCCCCAGCATTTT	CASSYTGTGGNQPQHF
-	-	TRBJ2-3	TRBV18	TGTGCCAGCTCGCTGGGGGGAACAGATACGCAGTATTTT	CASSLGGTDTQYF
-	TRBD1	TRBJ2-5	TRBV5-5	TGTGCCAGCAGTTACCCCCGGACAGGGGGAGAGACCCAGTACTTC	CASSYPRTGGETQYF
-	-	TRBJ1-4	TRBV15	TGTGCCACCAGCAGGAGACAAGGGGCCCCTCAAAAACTGTTTTTT	CATSRRQGAPQKLFF
few	-	TRBJ1-1	TRBV19	TGTGCCAGTGGACAGCACCTTATCCGTAACACTGAAGCTTTCTTT	CASGQHLIRNTEAFF
-	TRBD1	TRBJ2-5	TRBV12-5	TGTGCTAGTGGTTTGGGTCTTCTAGGGACAGGGGTTACCGAGACCCAGTACTTC	CASGLGLLGTGVTETQYF
-	TRBD2	TRBJ2-3	TRBV7-9	TGTGCCAGCTCCCGGACTAGCGGGCTGACAGATACGCAGTATTTT	CASSRTSGLTDTQYF
-	TRBD2	TRBJ2-5	TRBV5-1	TGCGCCAGCAGCCCTGGGCTAGCGGGGAGACCTTACCAAGAGACCCAGTACTTC	CASSPGLAGRPYQETQYF
-	-	TRBJ1-3	TRBV4-1	TGCGCCAGCAGCCAGTCAATCCCAGGGACTGGAAACACCATATATTTT	CASSQSIPGTGNTIYF
-	TRBD2	TRBJ2-7	TRBV6-5	TGTGCCAGCAGGGGTAGCGGGAGCACCGGCTACGAGCAGTACTTC	CASRGSGSTGYEQYF
-	-	TRBJ2-5	TRBV7-8	TGTGCCAGCAGCTCGTGGTTGGGCCAAGAGACCCAGTACTTC	CASSSWLGQETQYF
-	-	TRBJ1-1	TRBV11-3	TGTGCCAGCAGCTTAGGGGGAAGAAACACTGAAGCTTTCTTT	CASSLGGRNTEAFF